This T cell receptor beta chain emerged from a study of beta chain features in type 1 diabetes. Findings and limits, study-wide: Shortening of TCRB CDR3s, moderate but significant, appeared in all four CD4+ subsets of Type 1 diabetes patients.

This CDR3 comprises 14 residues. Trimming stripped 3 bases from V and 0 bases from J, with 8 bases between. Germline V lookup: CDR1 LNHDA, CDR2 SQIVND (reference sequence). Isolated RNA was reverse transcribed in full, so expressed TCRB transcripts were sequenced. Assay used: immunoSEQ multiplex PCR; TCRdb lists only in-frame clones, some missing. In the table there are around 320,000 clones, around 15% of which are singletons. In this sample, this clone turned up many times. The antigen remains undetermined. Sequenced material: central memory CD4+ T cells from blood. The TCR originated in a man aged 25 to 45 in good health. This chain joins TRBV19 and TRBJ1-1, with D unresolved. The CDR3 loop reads CASSIFGMNTEAFF. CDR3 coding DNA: TGTGCCAGTAGTATTTTTGGGATGAACACTGAAGCTTTCTTT. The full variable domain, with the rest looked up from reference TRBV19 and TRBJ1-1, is DGGITQSPKYLFRKEGQNVTLSCEQNLNHDAMYWYRQDPGQGLRLIYYSQIVNDFQKGDIAEGYSVSREKKESFPLTVTSAQKNPTAFYLCASSIFGMNTEAFFGQGTRLTVV.